This note documents a single T cell receptor (beta chain) sequence. The antigen this receptor binds is unknown. Base qualities were left out, and no much larger clone turns up one base away. TCR beta CDR3 regions were amplified from RNA transcripts. A first-round RT-PCR of the TCR CDR3 used the HTBI primer set with the Qiagen OneStep RT-PCR kit. A second multiplex PCR round built the libraries, followed by size selection and purification. Sequencing of the libraries was done on an Illumina HiSeq2000 using paired-end 100 bp reads. In the paper's pipeline: SOAPnuke was used to process the raw data, removing reads that contained adapters or uncalled bases, had a mean Phred below 15, or lacked an exact match to the constant primer or identifier. COPE v1.2.5 was used to merge high-quality paired reads, and clonotypes were defined as unique nucleotide sequences. MiTCR v1.1 was used to align the clonotypes against IMGT TRBV, TRBD and TRBJ reference segments. The analysis was restricted to V-J combinations with a frequency above 0.0001, which together covered 99% to 99.2% of the repertoires. A TCS score was defined as the ratio of F50 (clonal expansion) to E x V (chaos), with BLOSUM62-based TCRdist applied between CDR3 peptides within each V-J. Welch's t-statistics and random forest reduced around 520 V-J features to 13, which were used in a naive Bayes classifier (R e1071). The public sequencing data were trimmed at Q25 with fastp and processed into clonotypes with MiXCR by TCRdb, which kept only in-frame beta chains. Rows are combined by CDR3 protein, so each entry shows the most common genes and DNA. Clone size and V and J calls follow TCRdb, not the original study. This sample comprises about 640,000 distinct CDR3 sequences, less than 25% of them detected only once. More than 30% of the sample belongs to the ten largest clones.

Moderately to severely active disease, a Clinical Activity Score of at least 3, a NOSPECS grade of at least 4, and a duration under 3 months were present in ophthalmopathy patients. The study excluded patients with uncontrolled infections, other autoimmune diseases, pregnancy or lactation. Diagnoses relied on clinical symptoms, serum thyroxine and TRAb, thyroid ultrasound and orbital computed tomography. Ficoll-Paque density gradient centrifugation was used to isolate PBMCs from around 10 ml of fresh peripheral blood. Trizol reagent was used to extract total RNA, and RNA quality was then checked on an Agilent 2100 Bioanalyzer. The sample belongs to a study of T cells in Graves' hyperthyroidism and ophthalmopathy (dated by TCRdb to between 2018 and 2021). With regard to the full study: Peripheral blood was sampled at the time of initial diagnosis, prior to any treatment. To identify TCR V-J signatures that set the groups apart, the researchers used a discovery cohort of 95 to 100 patients, made up of approximately 43 with Graves' ophthalmopathy and 57 with stable Graves' hyperthyroidism. Prospective prediction of ophthalmopathy was tested in an independent validation cohort consisting of about 20 hyperthyroidism patients and over 15 patients who later progressed to ophthalmopathy. The 75 to 100 discovery patients were divided at random into training and test sets in a 7:3 ratio. The study also compared thyroid tissue and blood T-cell repertoires from roughly 6 Graves' hyperthyroidism patients. Once sampling was done, hyperthyroidism patients were given methimazole at a starting dose of 30 mg daily, whereas ophthalmopathy patients were given high-dose intravenous methylprednisolone. The paper describes TCR Vbeta CDR3 sequencing of 140 or so peripheral blood samples, made up of under 50 ophthalmopathy patients, some 76 hyperthyroidism patients and 17 progressor patients. Broad study findings and their caveats: In validation, the model predicted progression to ophthalmopathy a median of roughly 6.5 months before onset, with about 71% sensitivity and about 75% specificity. A model built on a 13 V-J signature distinguished ophthalmopathy from stable hyperthyroidism, reaching 85% to 90% sensitivity and 81.08% specificity in cross-validation and 80%/75% in testing. Most expanded thyroid clonotypes (frequency above 0.001) were also detected in blood, suggesting blood repertoires may reflect thyroid immune responses. No statistical method was used to fix the sample size in advance, and group allocation was not hidden from the investigators.

The CDR3 sequence holds 15 residues, the cysteine and phenylalanine included. Only CDR3 DNA remains: 45 bases, in frame from the first base. Trimming removed 4 bases from V and 2 bases from J, leaving 15 bases between the germline ends. CDR1 and CDR2 were assigned from the germline V gene as MDHEN and SYDVKM. The clonotype comes from a man aged 25 to 40 with Graves' ophthalmopathy. The chain is assembled from TRBV28 and TRBJ2-7; the D region possibly corresponds to TRBD2 (6 bases align). Sequencing was done on a sample of blood. The CDR3 reads CASSSLRDFAYEQYF. In nucleotides, the sequence is TGTGCCAGCAGTTCCCTCCGGGACTTCGCCTACGAGCAGTACTTC.